Detailed here is one T cell receptor beta chain. Its matching antigen is unknown. Measured with immunoSEQ multiplex PCR; TCRdb has only the in-frame clones, and not every one. The sample has 25,000 to 30,000 clones, over 80% seen once. This CDR3 has 16 residues. After removal of 4 bases from V and 1 base from J, the junction contained 8 bases not matched to a gene. Per germline, CDR1 SGHRS and CDR2 YFSETQ. The data were taken from a study of lymphopenia after photon versus proton radiotherapy. Findings of the study overall: After the lymphocyte nadir, photon-treated repertoires showed oligoclonal expansion, especially of CD8+ Temra cells.

Sequencing was performed on peripheral blood, taken from a patient treated with photon-based radiotherapy. This clonotype was sampled from a man aged 50 to 60 with gastric cancer. The V and J genes are TRBV5-1 and TRBJ2-3, with 8 bases lining up with TRBD2. As DNA, the CDR3 is TGCGCCAGCAGCCTACAGGTGCGGGGGGGCACAGATACGCAGTATTTT. The encoded protein is CASSLQVRGGTDTQYF.